Following are 18 T cell receptor beta chains from one sample sequenced in a study of cytomegalovirus exposure and HLA in healthy donors listed by TCRdb under 2017. Library preparation was by the immunoSEQ multiplex PCR assay. A mixture of 60 forward primers for TCR Vbeta segments and 13 reverse primers for TCR Jbeta segments was used in the multiplex PCR. The table was pulled from immuneACCESS by TCRdb, which kept in-frame rearrangements only. Such tables lose some clones; where checked, under half of the loss comes from unresolved V genes, and the rest has no known cause. The sample includes 150,000 to 200,000 clones, with more than 65% observed a single time. Roughly 2.7% of the sample belongs to the ten largest clones. Sequenced input: PBMCs. The receptor source for this set is a female donor in good health and CMV-seronegative.

The V call is TRBV30, the J call TRBJ1-2; 7 positions match TRBD1. Per the germline V gene, CDR1 is GTSNPN and CDR2 is SVGIG (reference sequence). The CDR3 sequence is 13 residues long. The CDR3 region is CASFRNQGDGYTF. The CDR3 DNA reads TGTGCGTCGTTCAGGAACCAGGGGGATGGCTACACCTTC.

The chain recombines TRBV9 with TRBJ2-1; perhaps TRBD2 as D (5 bases). CDR3 size: 17 residues. Germline V CDR1 and CDR2: SGDLS, YYNGEE. Trimming removed 0 bases at V and 0 bases at J, with 13 bases between. CDR3 sequence (DNA): TGTGCCAGCAGCGTAGGGAGAGGAGGATTCTCCTACAATGAGCAGTTCTTC. This encodes CASSVGRGGFSYNEQFF.

The genes are TRBV27 and TRBJ1-2; the D is unclear. The CDR3 is 15 residues long. V lost 7 bases and J 2 bases, leaving 17 bases between the germline ends. Germline CDR1 reads MNHEY; CDR2 reads SMNVEV (reference sequence). CDR3: CASTPRRALNYGYTF. The CDR3 region has the DNA TGTGCCAGCACTCCGCGGAGGGCGTTGAACTATGGCTACACCTTC.

This chain links TRBV6-6 with TRBJ2-5, with D possibly TRBD2 on 7 matching bases. The V gene's germline CDR1 is MNHNY and CDR2 SVGAGI (reference sequence). This CDR3 contains 14 residues. V was pared by 5 bases and J by 8 bases, with 18 bases between. Written as DNA, the CDR3 is TGTGCCAGCAGTCTAACAGGGAGGGGGAGAACCCAGTACTTC. This gives the protein CASSLTGRGRTQYF.

The sample holds a few counts of this clone. The genes are TRBV7-6 and TRBJ2-5, with D unresolved. This CDR3 contains 12 residues. Deletions cut 4 bases from V and 3 bases from J, with 6 bases between. CDR1 is SGHVS and CDR2 is FNYEAQ in the germline V gene. CDR3 in DNA: TGTGCCAGCAGCTCTACAGAAGAGACCCAGTACTTC. This gives the protein CASSSTEETQYF.

V usage is TRBV5-1 and J usage is TRBJ2-7; D is perhaps TRBD1 (5 bases). The V end was cut by 1 base, the J end by 5 bases, with 10 bases between. This CDR3 contains 13 residues. Germline V gives CDR1 SGHRS, CDR2 YFSETQ. CDR3 amino acids: CASSLSRVNEQYF. Here the CDR3 DNA reads TGCGCCAGCAGCTTGAGCAGGGTGAACGAGCAGTACTTC.

The chain employs TRBV7-2 and TRBJ1-2; 9 bases are a match to TRBD1. The CDR3 consists of 14 residues. Germline values: CDR1 SGHTA, CDR2 FQGNSA. Trimming removed 7 bases from V and 7 bases from J; junction bases left unmatched: 10. The CDR3 DNA reads TGTGCCAGCAACCTACTGGGACAGGGATTTGGCTACACCTTC. Amino acids: CASNLLGQGFGYTF.

The sample holds one count of this clone. The genes are TRBV11-1 and TRBJ2-7, with 7 bases matching TRBD1. Germline V CDR1 and CDR2: SGHAT, FQDESV (reference sequence). Germline trimming cut 5 bases from V and 3 bases from J; bases unmatched to any gene: 7. The CDR3 consists of 14 residues. CDR3 protein: CASSRSTGIYEQYF. CDR3 DNA: TGTGCCAGCAGCCGATCGACAGGGATCTACGAGCAGTACTTC.

The V and J genes are TRBV4-1 and TRBJ1-1, with 7 bases aligning to TRBD1. In germline, CDR1 is MGHRA, CDR2 YSYEKL. The length of the CDR3 is 16 residues. V was clipped by 2 bases and J by 0 bases; unmatched bases: 6. CDR3 bases: TGCGCCAGCAGCCAATTAACAGGGGCCTTGAACACTGAAGCTTTCTTT. The encoded protein is CASSQLTGALNTEAFF.

This chain joins TRBV29-1 and TRBJ1-2; unclear D gene. This CDR3 contains 11 residues. Trimming removed 5 bases at V and 11 bases at J, with 15 bases between. The germline gives CDR1 SQVTM, CDR2 ANQGSEA. The CDR3 DNA sequence: TGCAGCGTTCCGAAAGCAGAGGGTTACACCTTC. Its protein is CSVPKAEGYTF.

This chain connects TRBV5-1 to TRBJ2-3; D might be TRBD2 (5 bases). Trimming left V 0 bases short and J 1 base short, with 9 bases between. The germline V gene has CDR1 SGHRS and CDR2 YFSETQ. CDR3 length equals 15 residues. The chain's CDR3 is CASSLADGGTDTQYF. In DNA, the CDR3 is TGCGCCAGCAGCTTGGCCGACGGGGGCACAGATACGCAGTATTTT.

This clone has more than one count but fewer than ten. This chain links TRBV5-6 with TRBJ1-2, with 10 bases aligning to TRBD1. The CDR3 has 14 amino acids. V dropped 3 bases and J dropped 3; count of bases not matched to a gene: 2. Germline V CDR1 and CDR2: SGHDT, YYEEEE. CDR3 coding DNA: TGTGCCAGCAGCTATGGACAGGGGGACTATGGCTACACCTTC. As protein: CASSYGQGDYGYTF.

This chain joins TRBV6-5 and TRBJ1-1; D not certain. Trimming stripped 4 bases from V and 4 bases from J, with 4 bases between. CDR1 is MNHEY, CDR2 SVGAGI, per germline. The CDR3 totals 11 residues. The CDR3 spells CASSSLTEAFF. CDR3 DNA sequence: TGTGCCAGCAGTTCTCTCACTGAAGCTTTCTTT.

The chain combines TRBV7-2 with TRBJ2-4; D is perhaps TRBD1 or TRBD2 (6 bases each). Germline CDR1 SGHTA, CDR2 FQGNSA. V was shortened by 5 bases and J by 8 bases, with 16 bases between the two germline ends. This CDR3 is built from 14 residues. CDR3 region: CASSLGGRRDIQYF. The CDR3 nucleotides are TGTGCCAGCAGCCTAGGGGGGCGTAGGGACATTCAGTACTTC.

The chain uses TRBV29-1 and TRBJ1-1; a weak D match, TRBD1 (5 bases). There are 11 residues in the CDR3. The germline V gene has CDR1 SQVTM and CDR2 ANQGSEA. V lost 6 bases and J lost 10, with 15 bases in between. CDR3 loop: CSVAGTGSAFF. CDR3 nucleotide sequence: TGCAGCGTCGCGGGGACTGGGTCAGCTTTCTTT. The entire variable domain, with the rest obtained from reference TRBV29-1 and TRBJ1-1, is as follows: SAVISQKPSRDICQRGTSLTIQCQVDSQVTMMFWYRQQPGQSLTLIATANQGSEATYESGFVIDKFPISRPNLTFSTLTVSNMSPEDSSIYLCSVAGTGSAFFGQGTRLTVV.

The chain joins TRBV5-6 to TRBJ1-6; 8 bases match TRBD1. V trimming: 3 bases; J trimming: 10 bases; junction bases outside the gene matches: 12. There are 16 residues in the CDR3. Germline loops: CDR1 SGHDT, CDR2 YYEEEE. The CDR3 bases are TGTGCCAGCAGCTCATATCGAGACAGGGGCGGGTCACCCCTCCACTTT. It yields the protein CASSSYRDRGGSPLHF.

In this sample, this clone turned up a few times. The rearrangement links TRBV2 to TRBJ2-3; 8 positions match TRBD1. The J segment lost 3 bases and the V segment lost 8 bases, leaving 10 bases of the junction unmatched. The CDR3 has 15 residues. Germline V gives CDR1 SNHLY, CDR2 FYNNEI. CDR3: CASGQPGQATDTQYF. The CDR3 nucleotides read TGTGCCAGCGGTCAACCGGGACAGGCTACAGATACGCAGTATTTT.

The V and J genes are TRBV14 and TRBJ2-3, with D possibly being TRBD2 (5 bases). Germline CDR1 is SGHDN and CDR2 is FVKESK. This CDR3 region has 12 residues. Trimming removed 5 bases from V and 9 bases from J, with 12 bases in between. CDR3: CASSEGSTTQYF. The CDR3 DNA reads as TGTGCCAGCAGCGAGGGCTCGACCACGCAGTATTTT.